The 30 T cell receptor beta chains given below trace back to one sample, sequenced in a study of early T cells in non-severe SARS-CoV-2 infection. TCRdb processed the 5' RACE reads anew with MiXCR; each CDR3 protein has one entry. This sample has roughly 30,000 distinct CDR3 sequences, with 5.7% found just once. Material for sequencing was whole blood. These receptors were taken from an adult who was a healthcare worker with PCR-confirmed SARS-CoV-2 infection or an uninfected control (not recorded which).

This clonotype was seen ten or more times. The chain is built from TRBV6-6 and TRBJ2-1, with D possibly being TRBD2 (6 bases). Germline CDR1 reads MNHNY; CDR2 reads SVGAGI (reference sequence). Trimming removed 2 bases from V and 2 bases from J, with 13 bases in between. This CDR3 is built from 16 residues. The CDR3 loop reads CASSYTSLLTYNEQFF. DNA for the CDR3: TGTGCCAGCAGTTACACTAGCCTTCTCACCTACAATGAGCAGTTCTTC.

This clonotype has just a few counts. The chain recombines TRBV7-2 with TRBJ2-1, with D perhaps given as TRBD1 or TRBD2 (5 bases each). The germline V gene has CDR1 SGHTA and CDR2 FQGNSA. V lost 5 bases and J lost 8, with 13 bases in between. The CDR3 runs 13 residues. CDR3 region: CASSTGGFHEQFF. As DNA, the CDR3 is TGTGCCAGCAGCACAGGCGGGTTCCATGAGCAGTTCTTC.

This clonotype was counted between two and nine times. The V gene is TRBV28, the J gene TRBJ2-4, with a tentative D call TRBD1 (5 bases). The V end was cut by 6 bases, the J end by 5 bases, with 11 bases between. Germline loops: CDR1 MDHEN, CDR2 SYDVKM. This CDR3 spans 13 amino acids. Here the CDR3 DNA reads TGTGCCAGCAGGGAAACAGGAGAAAACATTCAGTACTTC. It is translated as CASRETGENIQYF.

The chain recombines TRBV10-3 with TRBJ2-1; D not resolved. The germline V gene has CDR1 ENHRY and CDR2 SYGVKD. V dropped 11 bases and J dropped 4 bases, with 18 bases sitting between them. The CDR3 extends over 14 amino acids. Here the CDR3 reads CAVLPDRSYNEQFF. The CDR3 DNA sequence: TGTGCCGTACTACCGGACCGCTCATACAATGAGCAGTTCTTC.

The V and J genes are TRBV9 and TRBJ1-4, with TRBD1 as a possible D gene (5 bases). CDR3 size: 18 residues. V lost 4 bases to trimming and J lost 0 bases, with 19 bases between them. The V gene's germline CDR1 is SGDLS and CDR2 YYNGEE. The chain's CDR3 is CASSQLGGEPATNEKLFF. The CDR3 nucleotides read TGTGCCAGCAGCCAGCTGGGAGGGGAACCTGCAACTAATGAAAAACTGTTTTTT.

This clonotype was seen at least ten times. The gene calls are TRBV27 and TRBJ2-1, with 7 bases fitting TRBD2. Trimming cost V 5 bases and J 8 bases; bases outside gene matches: 6. Looked up from germline, CDR1 is MNHEY and CDR2 is SMNVEV (reference sequence). This CDR3 spans 13 amino acids. The CDR3, as DNA: TGTGCCAGCAGTATCGGACGGGGGGATGAGCAGTTCTTC. It specifies CASSIGRGDEQFF.

This clonotype was seen at least ten times. V gene TRBV4-1 combines with J gene TRBJ2-7; 9 bases line up with TRBD2. The CDR3 is made up of 16 amino acids. V gave up 0 bases and J gave up 4 bases; unmatched junction bases: 7. Germline V gene sequence: CDR1 MGHRA, CDR2 YSYEKL. The chain's CDR3 is CASSQDSGGNLYEQYF. For the CDR3, the DNA is TGCGCCAGCAGCCAAGATAGCGGGGGCAATCTATACGAGCAGTACTTC.

In this sample, this clonotype turned up many times. The chain couples TRBV4-3 to TRBJ2-3; D gene unclear. Between the trimmed V and J ends, which lost 5 bases and 9 bases, there was a span of 21 bases. Germline-derived CDR1 and CDR2 are LGHNA and YSLEER. This CDR3 spans 15 amino acids. The CDR3 reads CASSAESRPLGTQYF. The DNA of the CDR3 is TGCGCCAGCAGCGCCGAGTCACGACCCCTCGGGACGCAGTATTTT.

This clonotype was detected many times. The V gene is TRBV3-1, the J gene TRBJ1-2; 7 bases line up with TRBD1. After removal of 4 bases from V and 3 bases from J, the junction contained 5 bases not matched to a gene. The CDR3 has 14 residues. Germline assignment: CDR1 LGHDT and CDR2 YNNKEL (reference sequence). CDR3 nucleotides: TGTGCCAGCAGCCGACAGGGCGTGTACTATGGCTACACCTTC. This sequence encodes CASSRQGVYYGYTF.

There are many counts of this clonotype. This chain links TRBV29-1 with TRBJ2-6, with D unresolved. The CDR3 spans 14 residues. The germline V gene has CDR1 SQVTM and CDR2 ANQGSEA. Between the trimmed V and J ends, which lost 6 bases and 2 bases, there was a span of 11 bases. Here the CDR3 reads CSVPLFPGANVLTF. In nucleotides, the CDR3 is TGCAGCGTCCCTCTATTCCCTGGGGCCAACGTCCTGACTTTC.

This clonotype has a handful of counts. The chain recombines TRBV6-5 with TRBJ2-5; the match to TRBD1 covers 7 bases. The germline CDR1 and CDR2 sequences are MNHEY and SVGAGI. This CDR3 region has 14 residues. V lost 4 bases to trimming and J lost 3 bases; unmatched junction nucleotides: 5. CDR3 protein: CASSFTTGKETQYF. CDR3 DNA: TGTGCCAGCAGTTTCACGACAGGGAAAGAGACCCAGTACTTC.

In its sample, this clonotype was seen a few times. The chain joins TRBV27 to TRBJ2-2; either TRBD1 or TRBD2 may supply D (5 bases each). The CDR3 is 15 amino acids. Deletions cut 6 bases from V and 4 bases from J, with 15 bases between. The germline gives CDR1 MNHEY, CDR2 SMNVEV (reference sequence). CDR3 loop: CASRMGTGSTGELFF. The CDR3 DNA is TGTGCCAGCAGGATGGGGACGGGGAGCACCGGGGAGCTGTTTTTT.

In its sample, this clonotype was seen many times. The chain recombines TRBV5-1 with TRBJ1-2, with TRBD1 matching over 9 bases. Per germline, CDR1 SGHRS and CDR2 YFSETQ. The CDR3 length is 16 residues. The V and J ends lost 3 bases and 6 bases, in that order; junction bases with no gene match: 12. The CDR3 DNA reads as TGCGCCAGCAGCTACTCAAAGGGACAGGGATCGCATGGCTACACCTTC. Translated, it gives CASSYSKGQGSHGYTF.

This clonotype was counted at least ten times. The V and J genes are TRBV4-1 and TRBJ1-5; 8 nucleotides align to TRBD1. Unmatched junction bases numbered 5, after V lost 0 bases and J lost 7 bases. Germline-derived CDR1 and CDR2 are MGHRA and YSYEKL. CDR3 length equals 15 residues. CDR3 protein: CASSQEATGDQPQHF. Here the CDR3 DNA reads TGCGCCAGCAGCCAAGAAGCGACAGGGGACCAGCCCCAGCATTTT.

Many counts were recorded for this clonotype. The CDR3 nucleotides read TGTGCCTGGAGTGAGGCTACCTCTGGGGCCAACGTCCTGACTTTC. Translating it yields CAWSEATSGANVLTF. V is TRBV30 and J is TRBJ2-6; D uncertain. The CDR3 is 15 residues long. Trimming took 1 base from V and 0 from J, leaving 7 bases between them. Germline V lookup: CDR1 GTSNPN, CDR2 SVGIG (reference sequence).

This clonotype was seen many times. The J gene is TRBJ2-7, the V gene TRBV29-1; D possibly uses TRBD1 or TRBD2 (6 bases each). The CDR3 length is 15 residues. V shed 5 bases and J shed 4 bases, with 21 bases lying between them. Germline V gene sequence: CDR1 SQVTM, CDR2 ANQGSEA. CDR3 coding DNA: TGCAGCGTTAAGGGGGACGGGGGCGTGATGTACGAGCAGTACTTC. Translated: CSVKGDGGVMYEQYF.

This clonotype was seen only a few times. The J gene is TRBJ2-5, the V gene TRBV2; D is possibly TRBD2 (6 bases). Germline lookup yields CDR1 SNHLY and CDR2 FYNNEI. V gave up 3 bases and J gave up 5 bases, with 13 bases separating them. There are 14 residues in the CDR3. The CDR3 here is CASSETLGGETQYF. The CDR3 DNA reads TGTGCCAGCAGTGAGACTCTTGGGGGGGAGACCCAGTACTTC. Variable domain in full (rest from reference TRBV2 and TRBJ2-5): EPEVTQTPSHQVTQMGQEVILRCVPISNHLYFYWYRQILGQKVEFLVSFYNNEISEKSEIFDDQFSVERPDGSNFTLKIRSTKLEDSAMYFCASSETLGGETQYFGPGTRLLVL.

By sample share, this clonotype is medium-sized. The rearrangement links TRBV27 to TRBJ1-6, with 10 bases identical to TRBD1. Germline CDR1 is MNHEY and CDR2 is SMNVEV (reference sequence). The CDR3 loop spans 14 amino acids. J was trimmed by 10 bases and V by 5 bases; bases with no gene match: 5. CDR3 amino acids: CASSRDRGYSPLHF. CDR3 nucleotides: TGTGCCAGCAGTAGGGACAGGGGATACTCACCCCTCCACTTT.

By frequency in the sample, this clonotype is medium-sized. The chain couples TRBV2 to TRBJ2-1; D tentatively fits TRBD1 or TRBD2 (5 bases each). Germline CDR1 is SNHLY and CDR2 is FYNNEI. V dropped 10 bases and J dropped 9 bases, with 16 bases sitting between them. The CDR3 length is 12 residues. The CDR3: CATTWGTGEQFF. CDR3 DNA sequence: TGTGCCACCACGTGGGGGACGGGTGAGCAGTTCTTC.

This clonotype was counted ten times or more. This chain joins TRBV7-2 and TRBJ2-7; 10 bases map to TRBD1. Germline-derived CDR1 and CDR2 are SGHTA and FQGNSA. The V and J ends lost 5 bases and 5 bases, in that order; junction bases with no gene match: 9. The CDR3 has 15 amino acids. CDR3 loop: CASSRNRDRGHEQYF. The CDR3 bases are TGTGCCAGCAGCCGTAACCGGGACAGGGGCCACGAGCAGTACTTC.

A few counts support this clonotype. The V and J genes are TRBV6-2 or TRBV6-3 and TRBJ2-7, with 11 positions matching TRBD2. CDR1 is MNHEY and CDR2 is SVGEGT in the germline V gene. The CDR3 has 17 amino acids. V was clipped by 2 bases and J by 5 bases; unmatched bases: 11. The CDR3 DNA follows: TGTGCCAGCAGTTACCCTCTAGCGGGGGGCGTAAGACACGAGCAGTACTTC. This sequence encodes CASSYPLAGGVRHEQYF.

The V call is TRBV12-3 or TRBV12-4, the J call TRBJ2-7; D may be TRBD2 (6 bases). V was trimmed by 5 bases and J by 0 bases, leaving 14 bases between them. This CDR3 region has 15 residues. The CDR3 region has the DNA TGTGCCAGCAGTCCACCGGGACTCAGCTCCTACGAGCAGTACTTC. Translated: CASSPPGLSSYEQYF.

This clonotype has a count of ten or more. This rearrangement joins TRBV6-5 to TRBJ1-3; perhaps TRBD1 as D (5 bases). In germline, CDR1 is MNHEY, CDR2 SVGAGI. The CDR3 totals 14 residues. The V and J ends lost 2 bases and 6 bases respectively, with 11 bases between them. CDR3 amino acids: CASSYDRDVNTIYF. In DNA form, the CDR3 reads TGTGCCAGCAGTTACGACAGAGATGTAAACACCATATATTTT.

This clonotype has ten or more counts. The chain recombines TRBV7-2 with TRBJ2-2, with D hard to call. Germline CDR1 is SGHTA and CDR2 is FQGNSA. V was trimmed by 7 bases and J by 1 base, leaving 7 bases between them. The CDR3 covers 13 residues. This CDR3 reads CASNTGNTGELFF. The CDR3 bases are TGTGCCAGCAACACGGGGAACACCGGGGAGCTGTTTTTT.

This clonotype was found many times. The chain links TRBV30 to TRBJ2-7; 8 bases line up with TRBD2. The trim removed 0 bases at V and 4 bases at J, leaving 2 bases unmatched. The length of the CDR3 is 13 residues. Germline loops: CDR1 GTSNPN, CDR2 SVGIG (reference sequence). CDR3 in amino acids: CAWSVGGGYEQYF. As DNA, the CDR3 is TGTGCCTGGAGTGTCGGCGGGGGGTACGAGCAGTACTTC.

This clonotype was recorded many times. The chain employs TRBV18 and TRBJ1-2; a weak D match, TRBD1 (5 bases). Germline CDR1 and CDR2: KGHSH and LQKENI. V lost 1 base to trimming and J lost 2 bases, with 11 bases between them. The CDR3 consists of 15 residues. CDR3 DNA: TGTGCCAGCTCACCACTAGGACACAAGAACTATGGCTACACCTTC. Protein product: CASSPLGHKNYGYTF.

This clonotype was seen only a few times. V usage is TRBV6-1 and J usage is TRBJ2-7; no clear D. The germline CDR1 and CDR2 sequences are MNHNS and SASEGT. This CDR3 has 15 amino acids. V gave up 2 bases and J gave up 0 bases, with 11 bases separating them. As DNA, the CDR3 is TGTGCCAGCAGTGAAATATGGGGTCCCTCCTACGAGCAGTACTTC. Protein product: CASSEIWGPSYEQYF.

In its sample, this clonotype was seen many times. The V gene is TRBV6-2 or TRBV6-3, the J gene TRBJ2-5; 8 bases agree with TRBD1. This CDR3 has 15 residues. Unmatched junction bases numbered 10, after V lost 6 bases and J lost 4 bases. From germline, CDR1 is MNHEY and CDR2 SVGEGT. DNA of the CDR3: TGTGCCAGCAGCTCCGGACAGGGACACTTAGAGACCCAGTACTTC. This encodes CASSSGQGHLETQYF.

At least ten counts were recorded for this clonotype. The J gene is TRBJ2-7, the V gene TRBV7-2, with D perhaps given as TRBD1 or TRBD2 (6 bases each). Trimming pared 7 bases from V and 2 bases from J, leaving 15 bases between. This CDR3 region has 14 residues. CDR1 SGHTA and CDR2 FQGNSA come from the germline V gene. The CDR3 reads CASTRWGAAYEQYF. The CDR3 coding sequence is TGTGCCAGCACCCGGTGGGGGGCAGCCTACGAGCAGTACTTC.

This clonotype was picked up many times. This chain uses TRBV19 with TRBJ1-2; D gene uncertain. Trimming took 5 bases from V and 7 from J, leaving 8 bases between them. This CDR3 is built from 11 residues. Germline lookup yields CDR1 LNHDA and CDR2 SQIVND (reference sequence). Here the CDR3 reads CASSEVRGYTF. The CDR3 DNA reads TGTGCCAGTAGTGAGGTCCGTGGCTACACCTTC.